Listed below are T cell receptor beta chains from one sample, sequenced in a study of blood T cell repertoires in COVID-19. Repertoires were generated with immunoSEQ multiplex PCR, while TCRdb's copy carries only in-frame clones and drops some. Found here are 140,000 or so clones, around nine tenths of them singletons; the top ten hold around 5.4%. The material sequenced was peripheral blood. These receptor sequences come from a human donor in a cohort sampled during active COVID-19. Each CDR3 is given with its conserved first and last residue. D genes are given only for firm matches.

d_gene,j_gene,len,v_gene,CDR3nt,CDR3aa
TRBD1,TRBJ1-2,16,TRBV4-1,TGCGCCAGCAGCCAAGATATGGGCAGGGGGAATCAGGGCTACACCTTC,CASSQDMGRGNQGYTF
TRBD1,TRBJ1-1,13,TRBV6-5,TGTGCCAGCAGGGGACAGGGAGTCACTGAAGCTTTCTTT,CASRGQGVTEAFF
TRBD2,TRBJ2-7,14,TRBV11-2,TGTGCCAGCAGCTCCCTAGCGGGAGTGTACGAGCAGTACTTC,CASSSLAGVYEQYF
.,TRBJ1-1,12,TRBV28,TGTGCCAGCAGTTTGCGATCCCGCGAAGCTTTCTTT,CASSLRSREAFF
.,TRBJ1-5,11,TRBV19,TGTGCCAGTCGAAGGGAGGGGCCCCAGCATTTT,CASRREGPQHF
.,TRBJ2-1,13,TRBV4-2,TGTGCCAGCAGCCAAGATTTGAGGGATGAGCAGTTCTTC,CASSQDLRDEQFF
TRBD1,TRBJ2-6,16,TRBV2,TGTGCCAGCAGCGTTGGACAGGAGTCTGGGGCCAACGTCCTGACTTTC,CASSVGQESGANVLTF
TRBD1,TRBJ1-2,16,TRBV18,TGTGCCAGCTCACCAATAGGACAGGGAGATATCAATGGCTACACCTTC,CASSPIGQGDINGYTF
TRBD1,TRBJ2-1,20,TRBV5-3,TGTGCCAGAAGCCAAAAATACCGGGACAGGGGCCCCGTACCTAGAAATGAGCAGTTCTTC,CARSQKYRDRGPVPRNEQFF
TRBD2,TRBJ2-7,14,TRBV7-9,TGTGCCAGCAGCTTGACTAGCGGGAGTTACGAGCAGTACTTC,CASSLTSGSYEQYF
TRBD2,TRBJ2-3,17,TRBV7-2,TGTGCCAGCAGCCCCCAAGGAGCGGGAGTGGTGAAAGATACGCAGTATTTT,CASSPQGAGVVKDTQYF
TRBD2,TRBJ2-1,15,TRBV7-2,TGTGCCAGCAGCCGGAGCGGGGGGACTTACAATGAGCAGTTCTTC,CASSRSGGTYNEQFF